The 2 T cell receptor beta chains listed next were all sequenced from one sample in a study of T cells in Graves' hyperthyroidism and ophthalmopathy. TCR beta CDR3 sequences were amplified from RNA transcripts. The TCR CDR3 was amplified in a first-round RT-PCR using the HTBI primer set. TCRdb ran MiXCR on the multiplex PCR reads and lists one entry per CDR3 protein. Of almost 500,000 distinct CDR3 sequences listed, approximately 23% are singletons. The sequenced material came from blood. The origin of the receptors is a woman in her 70s with Graves' ophthalmopathy.

The chain uses TRBV4-1 and TRBJ2-1, with TRBD2 matching over 11 bases. The germline CDR1 and CDR2 sequences are MGHRA and YSYEKL. The CDR3 consists of 19 residues. V was clipped by 2 bases and J by 0 bases; unmatched bases: 9. The chain's CDR3 is CASSQPSGRLLPSYNEQFF. In DNA, the CDR3 is TGCGCCAGCAGCCAACCTAGCGGGAGGCTACTCCCCTCCTACAATGAGCAGTTCTTC.

This rearrangement joins TRBV10-3 to TRBJ2-3; 9 nucleotides line up with TRBD2. Looked up from germline, CDR1 is ENHRY and CDR2 is SYGVKD. The length of the CDR3 is 14 residues. The J segment lost 1 base and the V segment lost 11 bases, leaving 7 bases of the junction unmatched. This chain's CDR3 is CALGAGGGTDTQYF. The CDR3, as DNA: TGTGCCCTGGGAGCGGGAGGAGGCACAGATACGCAGTATTTT.